Presented here are 11 T cell receptor beta chains from one specimen sequenced in a study of blood T cell repertoires in COVID-19. Sequencing used immunoSEQ multiplex PCR; TCRdb keeps in-frame clones, though not all of them. This table holds under 200,000 clones, over 70% found once. The sequenced sample consisted of PBMCs or T cells enriched from blood (not recorded which). Every receptor here comes from a woman aged 40-49 years with acute COVID-19.

In its sample, this clone was seen a few times. The chain couples TRBV19 to TRBJ2-4, with D possibly TRBD1 on 6 matching bases. The CDR3 runs 16 residues. Germline CDR1 is LNHDA and CDR2 is SQIVND (reference sequence). V was clipped by 2 bases and J by 5 bases, with 16 bases between them. The CDR3 region has the DNA TGTGCCAGTAGTATAAGCCAGGGCAGGGGAGAAAACATTCAGTACTTC. This gives the protein CASSISQGRGENIQYF.

This clone appeared many times. The chain is built from TRBV14 and TRBJ1-1; TRBD1 matches at 7 bases. This CDR3 has 13 residues. CDR1 is SGHDN and CDR2 is FVKESK in the germline V gene. V lost 3 bases to trimming and J lost 7 bases; unmatched junction nucleotides: 5. The CDR3 is CASSQGQRHEAFF. Here the CDR3 DNA reads TGTGCCAGCAGCCAGGGACAGCGTCATGAAGCTTTCTTT.

The chain has TRBV27 and TRBJ2-7; D might be TRBD2 (6 bases). V lost 5 bases and J 4 bases, leaving 15 bases between the germline ends. This CDR3 region has 14 residues. Germline V gene lookup returns CDR1 MNHEY and CDR2 SMNVEV (reference sequence). The CDR3 bases are TGTGCCAGCAGTACAACCCCCGGGGGATACGAGCAGTACTTC. Protein product: CASSTTPGGYEQYF.

The J gene is TRBJ2-7, the V gene TRBV7-2, with D maybe TRBD1 (6 bases). V was cut by 5 bases and J by 5 bases, with 13 bases left in between. CDR3 length: 13 amino acids. Per the germline V gene, CDR1 is SGHTA and CDR2 is FQGNSA. The CDR3 loop reads CASSRGQFDEQYF. The CDR3 coding sequence is TGTGCCAGCAGCCGCGGACAGTTCGACGAGCAGTACTTC.

The chain carries TRBV7-9 and TRBJ1-6, with D perhaps TRBD1 (6 bases). Trimming removed 8 bases from V and 6 bases from J, with 14 bases in between. Germline V lookup: CDR1 SEHNR, CDR2 FQNEAQ (reference sequence). CDR3 size: 14 residues. This CDR3 reads CASGSGQSNSPLHF. DNA for the CDR3: TGTGCCAGCGGTTCGGGACAAAGTAATTCACCCCTCCACTTT.

V and J are TRBV9 and TRBJ2-3; D unresolved. V dropped 0 bases and J dropped 4 bases, with 12 bases sitting between them. In germline, CDR1 is SGDLS, CDR2 YYNGEE. This CDR3 contains 15 residues. The CDR3 DNA reads TGTGCCAGCAGCGTAGGGGCTAAAGTTTCAGATACGCAGTATTTT. Translating gives CASSVGAKVSDTQYF.

On this clone: Other nucleotide sequences from this sample produce the same CDR3. The V and J genes are TRBV2 and TRBJ2-3; a weak D match, TRBD2 (5 bases). Trimming left V 0 bases short and J 1 base short, with 8 bases between. CDR3 length: 15 amino acids. In germline, CDR1 is SNHLY, CDR2 FYNNEI. CDR3 amino acids: CASSEAGVGTDTQYF. DNA for the CDR3: TGTGCCAGCAGTGAAGCGGGAGTGGGCACAGATACGCAGTATTTT.

This clone was found a few times. CDR3 coding DNA: TGTGCCAGCAGTGAAACTAGCGGGGCCTACAATGAGCAGTTCTTC. This sequence encodes CASSETSGAYNEQFF. This chain connects TRBV2 to TRBJ2-1; 10 bases fit TRBD2. In germline, CDR1 is SNHLY, CDR2 FYNNEI. J gave up 2 bases and V 2 bases, and 0 bases lay outside the gene matches. The CDR3 contains 15 residues. Looking up the rest from reference TRBV2 and TRBJ2-1 gives the full variable domain: EPEVTQTPSHQVTQMGQEVILRCVPISNHLYFYWYRQILGQKVEFLVSFYNNEISEKSEIFDDQFSVERPDGSNFTLKIRSTKLEDSAMYFCASSETSGAYNEQFFGPGTRLTVL.

The V gene is TRBV7-8, the J gene TRBJ2-2; no definite D call. CDR1 is SGHVS and CDR2 is FQNEAQ in the germline V gene. The CDR3 has 14 residues. The ends were cut back, 8 bases at V and 3 bases at J, with 13 bases in the middle. The CDR3 region has the DNA TGTGCCAGCTCCCCCCGCTGGCACACCGGGGAGCTGTTTTTT. Translation gives CASSPRWHTGELFF.

The chain combines TRBV9 with TRBJ1-2; D gene ambiguous. Germline assignment: CDR1 SGDLS and CDR2 YYNGEE. V shed 3 bases and J shed 8 bases, with 8 bases lying between them. This CDR3 comprises 11 residues. As DNA, the CDR3 is TGTGCCAGCAGCGAGGGAGGGGGCTACACCTTC. This translates into CASSEGGGYTF.

This clone was seen a few times. This chain connects TRBV5-1 to TRBJ2-3; D perhaps matches TRBD2 (5 bases). CDR1 is SGHRS and CDR2 is YFSETQ in the germline V gene. Trimming took 1 base from V and 1 from J, leaving 7 bases between them. CDR3 length: 14 amino acids. The CDR3 reads CASSLPGGTDTQYF. The CDR3 DNA reads TGCGCCAGCAGCTTGCCCGGGGGCACAGATACGCAGTATTTT. Filled out from reference TRBV5-1 and TRBJ2-3, the complete variable domain reads KAGVTQTPRYLIKTRGQQVTLSCSPISGHRSVSWYQQTPGQGLQFLFEYFSETQRNKGNFPGRFSGRQFSNSRSEMNVSTLELGDSALYLCASSLPGGTDTQYFGPGTRLTVL.